The 20 T cell receptor beta chains presented below share a single source sample, sequenced in a study of human T cells and chemical hapten exposure. Indicated time point: pre-sensitization, week 0. Described treatment: therapeutic diphenylcyclopropenone sensitization with weekly scalp DPC. Using its own MiXCR run on the RACE reads, TCRdb lists one record per CDR3 protein. The data show roughly 120,000 distinct CDR3 sequences, with approximately 13% seen just once and roughly 3.1% held by the top ten. Here the sequenced sample was whole blood, taken in connection with sensitization to the hapten diphenylcyclopropenone (DPC). The receptors originated from a woman younger than 35 with alopecia areata. Some clones in this sample may be carry-over from other donors' samples.

This clonotype was seen many times. CDR3 nucleotides: TGTGCCAGCAGTGCTTTAAGGGGTCCCAGAAAGAACACCGGGGAGCTGTTTTTT. It encodes CASSALRGPRKNTGELFF. The chain recombines TRBV25-1 with TRBJ2-2; a weak D match, TRBD1 (5 bases). The CDR3 spans 18 residues. The V end lost 4 bases, the J end lost 1 base, and 19 bases lay between the germline ends. The germline gives CDR1 MGHDK, CDR2 SYGVNS.

The rearrangement uses TRBV28 and TRBJ2-6; D is possibly TRBD2 (5 bases). Trimming cost V 6 bases and J 4 bases, with 16 bases left between them. The CDR3 has 16 amino acids. The germline V gene has CDR1 MDHEN and CDR2 SYDVKM. Written as DNA, the CDR3 is TGTGCCAGCAGCCCCCCGGGGTTCTCCGGGGCCAACGTCCTGACTTTC. Translated: CASSPPGFSGANVLTF.

This clonotype was recorded only once. V and J are TRBV9 and TRBJ1-3; D is uncertain. CDR3 size: 16 residues. Germline loops: CDR1 SGDLS, CDR2 YYNGEE. Trimming left V 0 bases short and J 0 bases short, with 10 bases between. The DNA for the CDR3 is TGTGCCAGCAGCGTAGCTGTCCATAGCTCTGGAAACACCATATATTTT. Its protein product is CASSVAVHSSGNTIYF.

J is TRBJ2-7 and V is TRBV20-1; unclear D gene. Germline V gives CDR1 DFQATT, CDR2 SNEGSKA (reference sequence). The CDR3 is 13 amino acids. The V gene lost 0 bases and the J gene lost 2 bases, with 8 bases spanning the gap. CDR3: CSARDLSAYEQYF. The CDR3 DNA reads as TGCAGTGCTAGAGATCTTAGTGCCTACGAGCAGTACTTC.

This clonotype appeared many times. This sequence joins TRBV10-1 and TRBJ2-3, with D perhaps matching TRBD2 (5 bases). The germline V gene encodes CDR1 WNHNN and CDR2 SYGVQD (reference sequence). The CDR3 runs to 13 residues. V gave up 5 bases and J gave up 5 bases, with 11 bases separating them. CDR3 amino acids: CASSLTRRDTQYF. The CDR3 coding sequence is TGCGCCAGCAGTCTTACTAGGAGAGATACGCAGTATTTT.

The J gene is TRBJ1-2, the V gene TRBV20-1, with TRBD1 matching 7 bases. This CDR3 comprises 16 residues. Germline CDR1 DFQATT, CDR2 SNEGSKA (reference sequence). Trimming at V came to 1 base and at J to 5 bases, leaving 13 bases not matched to a gene. The CDR3 sequence is CSARAGPQQGKYGYTF. As DNA, the CDR3 is TGCAGTGCTAGAGCCGGCCCCCAACAGGGGAAGTATGGCTACACCTTC.

The V and J genes are TRBV11-2 and TRBJ2-2, with 7 bases that match TRBD2. J was trimmed by 5 bases and V by 2 bases; bases with no gene match: 5. Germline-derived CDR1 and CDR2 are SGHAT and FQNNGV. The CDR3 covers 15 residues. In DNA form, the CDR3 reads TGTGCCAGCAGCTTACTGACCGGGGGGACCGGGGAGCTGTTTTTT. Protein: CASSLLTGGTGELFF.

The J gene is TRBJ2-1, the V gene TRBV6-5, with D perhaps TRBD1 (5 bases). The V gene lost 4 bases and the J gene lost 0 bases, with 10 bases spanning the gap. Germline values: CDR1 MNHEY, CDR2 SVGAGI. The CDR3 totals 15 residues. The CDR3 protein is CASSSTGNSYNEQFF. CDR3 in DNA: TGTGCCAGCAGTTCAACAGGAAACTCCTACAATGAGCAGTTCTTC.

This clonotype turned up a few times. The chain employs TRBV7-2 and TRBJ2-3; no clear D. The ends were cut back, 2 bases at V and 1 base at J, with 7 bases in the middle. Germline CDR1 is SGHTA and CDR2 is FQGNSA. This CDR3 has 14 amino acids. For the CDR3, the DNA is TGTGCCAGCAGCTTAAATTCCCGCACAGATACGCAGTATTTT. It is translated as CASSLNSRTDTQYF.

The chain joins TRBV6-2 or TRBV6-3 to TRBJ1-1, with a weak D call TRBD1 (6 bases). Germline V gene sequence: CDR1 MNHEY, CDR2 SVGEGT. Trimming stripped 8 bases from V and 5 bases from J, with 15 bases between. This CDR3 contains 13 residues. In nucleotides, the CDR3 is TGTGCCAGCCACGGGACAACTTTAACTGAAGCTTTCTTT. Encoded protein: CASHGTTLTEAFF.

The chain uses TRBV5-1 and TRBJ2-4; D is unclear. The CDR3 covers 14 residues. V dropped 0 bases and J dropped 1 base, with 5 bases sitting between them. Germline V gene sequence: CDR1 SGHRS, CDR2 YFSETQ. Here the CDR3 reads CASSLDGAKNIQYF. In nucleotides, the CDR3 is TGCGCCAGCAGCTTGGACGGCGCCAAAAACATTCAGTACTTC.

The chain employs TRBV9 and TRBJ2-3; TRBD2 aligns across 12 bases. The germline V gene encodes CDR1 SGDLS and CDR2 YYNGEE. This CDR3 has 16 amino acids. The V and J ends lost 4 bases and 3 bases, in that order; junction bases with no gene match: 6. CDR3 protein: CASSFPSGGETDTQYF. CDR3 nucleotide sequence: TGTGCCAGCAGCTTCCCTAGCGGGGGGGAGACAGATACGCAGTATTTT. The variable domain in full, with the rest retrieved from reference TRBV9 and TRBJ2-3, is DSGVTQTPKHLITATGQRVTLRCSPRSGDLSVYWYQQSLDQGLQFLIQYYNGEERAKGNILERFSAQQFPDLHSELNLSSLELGDSALYFCASSFPSGGETDTQYFGPGTRLTVL.

The table lists this clonotype with a few counts. The chain joins TRBV29-1 to TRBJ2-5; the D is unclear. The germline V and J ends were trimmed by 1 base and 4 bases, with 7 bases remaining between them. Germline V gene data show CDR1 as SQVTM and CDR2 as ANQGSEA. This CDR3 region has 12 residues. The CDR3 coding sequence is TGCAGCGTTGAAGGGCCAGGAGAGACCCAGTACTTC. Its translation is CSVEGPGETQYF. Drawing the rest from reference TRBV29-1 and TRBJ2-5, the complete variable domain is SAVISQKPSRDICQRGTSLTIQCQVDSQVTMMFWYRQQPGQSLTLIATANQGSEATYESGFVIDKFPISRPNLTFSTLTVSNMSPEDSSIYLCSVEGPGETQYFGPGTRLLVL.

The sample holds many counts of this clonotype. The chain uses TRBV29-1 and TRBJ1-1; D is possibly TRBD1 (6 bases). The CDR3 is 14 residues long. V was cut by 1 base and J by 5 bases, with 14 bases left in between. Germline V lookup: CDR1 SQVTM, CDR2 ANQGSEA. CDR3 nucleotide sequence: TGCAGCGTTGAAGGAGGACTAGGGGGGACTGAAGCTTTCTTT. It yields the protein CSVEGGLGGTEAFF.

The chain recombines TRBV6-5 with TRBJ2-2; D gene unclear. The CDR3 is made up of 12 amino acids. The germline gives CDR1 MNHEY, CDR2 SVGAGI. Trimming pared 0 bases from V and 8 bases from J, leaving 4 bases between. The CDR3 reads CASSYSVGELFF. DNA of the CDR3: TGTGCCAGCAGTTACTCGGTGGGGGAGCTGTTTTTT.

This clonotype has only a few counts. The chain has TRBV5-4 and TRBJ2-2, with 8 positions matching TRBD1. The CDR3 is 16 amino acids. CDR1 is SGHNT, CDR2 YYREEE, per germline (reference sequence). Trimming at V came to 4 bases and at J to 2 bases, leaving 7 bases not matched to a gene. The CDR3 loop is CASSRRQGLNTGELFF. The CDR3 coding sequence is TGTGCCAGCAGCAGAAGACAGGGGCTAAACACCGGGGAGCTGTTTTTT.

The table lists this clonotype with many counts. The chain carries TRBV7-2 and TRBJ2-5, with 8 bases lining up with TRBD1. J lost 2 bases, V lost 3 bases, and 2 bases had no gene match. The CDR3 extends over 14 amino acids. Germline V lookup: CDR1 SGHTA, CDR2 FQGNSA. The CDR3 region has the DNA TGTGCCAGCAGCTTGCGACAGGGGCAAGAGACCCAGTACTTC. Its protein product is CASSLRQGQETQYF.

This chain joins TRBV28 and TRBJ1-4, with 7 bases fitting TRBD1. This CDR3 is 15 amino acids long. J lost 8 bases, V lost 3 bases, and 9 bases had no gene match. Germline values: CDR1 MDHEN, CDR2 SYDVKM. DNA of the CDR3: TGTGCCAGCAGTTTTAACAGGGGATCGGGGGAAAAACTGTTTTTT. It yields the protein CASSFNRGSGEKLFF. The entire variable domain, with the rest obtained from reference TRBV28 and TRBJ1-4, is as follows: DVKVTQSSRYLVKRTGEKVFLECVQDMDHENMFWYRQDPGLGLRLIYFSYDVKMKEKGDIPEGYSVSREKKERFSLILESASTNQTSMYLCASSFNRGSGEKLFFGSGTQLSVL.

V gene TRBV7-6 combines with J gene TRBJ2-3, with D possibly matching TRBD2 (5 bases). This CDR3 region has 15 residues. V gave up 2 bases and J gave up 2 bases, with 11 bases separating them. Per germline, CDR1 SGHVS and CDR2 FNYEAQ. The CDR3 sequence is CASSLLRGNTDTQYF. The CDR3, as DNA: TGTGCCAGCAGCTTATTACGGGGAAACACAGATACGCAGTATTTT.

There are a few counts of this clonotype. The rearrangement joins TRBV7-9 to TRBJ2-1; D possibly corresponds to TRBD1 (6 bases). V was shortened by 7 bases and J by 5 bases, with 18 bases between the two germline ends. Germline loops: CDR1 SEHNR, CDR2 FQNEAQ (reference sequence). The CDR3 loop spans 15 amino acids. CDR3 region: CASTEKTGRDNEQFF. The CDR3 DNA follows: TGTGCCAGCACCGAAAAGACAGGACGGGACAATGAGCAGTTCTTC.